This TCR beta chain was identified in a study of graft-versus-host responses after intestinal transplantation. The overall study: Each recipient received anti-thymocyte globulin induction, then tacrolimus and steroids for approximately 3 years. Study outcomes and limitations: Clonal ratios of graft-versus-host to host-versus-graft in allografts were high for patients exhibiting graft-donor T cell macrochimerism. GvH clones turned up in recipient marrow; some had shown up first in ileum or blood.

In regard to this clone: Its antigen remains unidentified.

Data came from immunoSEQ multiplex PCR; TCRdb stores just in-frame clones and leaves some out. The sample gives approximately 92,000 clones, 75% to 95% of which show up once; about 6.3% is in the top ten. This CDR3 is 15 amino acids long. The V and J ends lost 3 bases and 4 bases respectively, with 15 bases between them. The germline V gene has CDR1 SGHTA and CDR2 FQGNSA. The TCR originated in a human donor who received an intestinal transplant. This rearrangement joins TRBV7-2 to TRBJ1-2; D is possibly TRBD1 (5 bases). Material: unstimulated CD8+ T cells sorted from spleen or lymph node cells, obtained before intestinal transplant. For the CDR3, the DNA is TGTGCCAGCAGCTTCGGAGAGGGGTTCGGCTATGGCTACACCTTC. Translating gives CASSFGEGFGYGYTF.